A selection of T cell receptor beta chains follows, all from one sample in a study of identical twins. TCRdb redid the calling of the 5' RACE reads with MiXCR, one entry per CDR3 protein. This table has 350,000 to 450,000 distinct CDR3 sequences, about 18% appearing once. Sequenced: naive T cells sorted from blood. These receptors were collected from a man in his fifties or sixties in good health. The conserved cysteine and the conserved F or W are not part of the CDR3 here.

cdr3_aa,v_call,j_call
AINTERNQPQH,TRBV10-3,TRBJ1-5
ATSVRGEVRNEQF,TRBV24-1,TRBJ2-1
ASSQDPSGSSYNEQF,TRBV4-3,TRBJ2-1
ASKQGANSPLH,TRBV6-1,TRBJ1-6
ASSLVIYEQY,TRBV11-2,TRBJ2-7
ASSFIQNTEAF,TRBV7-2,TRBJ1-1
ATSRGITSTDTQY,TRBV15,TRBJ2-3
ASSLQLAGPDEQF,TRBV11-2,TRBJ2-1
ASSRGQPAYNEQF,TRBV12-3/TRBV12-4,TRBJ2-1
ASTIGAGELF,TRBV5-5,TRBJ2-2
ASSLGKEPRPNSPLH,TRBV5-4,TRBJ1-6
ASSPRQGASTGELF,TRBV6-1,TRBJ2-2
ASSLATGSSYNEQF,TRBV7-7,TRBJ2-1
ASSLGGGFTYEQY,TRBV7-2,TRBJ2-7
ASRGGRGSYNEQF,TRBV7-2,TRBJ2-1
ASTGGLAGGYEQY,TRBV7-2,TRBJ2-7
ASSYSPLETQY,TRBV6-5,TRBJ2-5
ASSQQIGSSYNEQF,TRBV4-1,TRBJ2-1
ASSLFSGKDQPQH,TRBV5-5,TRBJ1-5
ASSLMHRGGTEAF,TRBV12-3/TRBV12-4,TRBJ1-1
ATSRGSGLGNQPQH,TRBV15,TRBJ1-5
ASSFGRAAYEQY,TRBV7-9,TRBJ2-7
ATSDLGTQY,TRBV24-1,TRBJ2-5
SAITPGQPYEQY,TRBV20-1,TRBJ2-7